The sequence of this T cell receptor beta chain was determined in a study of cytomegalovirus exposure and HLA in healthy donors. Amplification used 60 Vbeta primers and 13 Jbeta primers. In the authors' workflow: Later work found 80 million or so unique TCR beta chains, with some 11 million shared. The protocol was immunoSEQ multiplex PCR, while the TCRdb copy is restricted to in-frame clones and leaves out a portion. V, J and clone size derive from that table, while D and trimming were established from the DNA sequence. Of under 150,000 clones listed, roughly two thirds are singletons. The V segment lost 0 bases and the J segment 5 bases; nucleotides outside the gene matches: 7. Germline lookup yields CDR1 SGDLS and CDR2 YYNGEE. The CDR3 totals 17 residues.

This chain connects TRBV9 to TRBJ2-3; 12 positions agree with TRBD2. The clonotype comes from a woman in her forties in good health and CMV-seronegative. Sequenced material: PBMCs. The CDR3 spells CASSVDPLAGGQDTQYF. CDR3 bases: TGTGCCAGCAGCGTAGATCCGCTAGCGGGGGGGCAAGATACGCAGTATTTT.